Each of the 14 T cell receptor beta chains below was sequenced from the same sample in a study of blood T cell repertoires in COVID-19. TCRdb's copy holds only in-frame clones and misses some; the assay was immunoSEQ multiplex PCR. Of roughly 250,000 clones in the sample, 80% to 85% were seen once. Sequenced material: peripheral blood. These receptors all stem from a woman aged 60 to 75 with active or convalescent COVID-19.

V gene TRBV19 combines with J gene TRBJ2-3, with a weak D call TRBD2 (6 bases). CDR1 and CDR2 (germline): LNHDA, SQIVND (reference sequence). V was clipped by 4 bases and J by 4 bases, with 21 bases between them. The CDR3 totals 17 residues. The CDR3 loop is CASSTDGWRAIADTQYF. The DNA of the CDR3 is TGTGCCAGTAGTACTGATGGATGGAGGGCAATAGCAGATACGCAGTATTTT.

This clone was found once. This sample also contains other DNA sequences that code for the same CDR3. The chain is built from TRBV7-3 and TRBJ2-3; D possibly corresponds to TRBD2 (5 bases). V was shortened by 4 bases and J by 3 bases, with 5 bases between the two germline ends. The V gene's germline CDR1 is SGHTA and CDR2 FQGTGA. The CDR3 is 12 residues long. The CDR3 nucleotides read TGTGCCAGCAGCTCGGGAACAGATACGCAGTATTTT. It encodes CASSSGTDTQYF.

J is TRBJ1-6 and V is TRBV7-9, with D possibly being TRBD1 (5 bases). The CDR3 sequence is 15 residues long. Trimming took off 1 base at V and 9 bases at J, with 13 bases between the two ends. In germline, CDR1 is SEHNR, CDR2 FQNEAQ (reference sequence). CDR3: CASSLVGGISSPLHF. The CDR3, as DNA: TGTGCCAGCAGCTTAGTCGGGGGGATTAGTTCACCCCTCCACTTT.

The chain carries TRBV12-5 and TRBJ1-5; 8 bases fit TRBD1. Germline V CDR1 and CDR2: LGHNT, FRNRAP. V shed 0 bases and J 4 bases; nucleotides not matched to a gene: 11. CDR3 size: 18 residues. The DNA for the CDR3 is TGTGCTAGTGGTTTGGTACTGGGCCTCGGACAGGGTAATCAGCCCCAGCATTTT. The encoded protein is CASGLVLGLGQGNQPQHF.

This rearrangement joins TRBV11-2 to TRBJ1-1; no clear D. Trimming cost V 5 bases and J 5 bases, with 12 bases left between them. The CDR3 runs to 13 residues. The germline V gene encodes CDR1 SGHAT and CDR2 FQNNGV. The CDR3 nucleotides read TGTGCCAGCAGCCCGGGCTCGGGAACTGAAGCTTTCTTT. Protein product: CASSPGSGTEAFF.

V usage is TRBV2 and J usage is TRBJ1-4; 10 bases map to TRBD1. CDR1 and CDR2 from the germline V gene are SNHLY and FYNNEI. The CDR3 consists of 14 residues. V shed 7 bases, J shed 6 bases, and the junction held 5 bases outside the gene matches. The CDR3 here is CASTPGTGDEKLFF. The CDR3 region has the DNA TGTGCCAGCACTCCCGGGACAGGGGATGAAAAACTGTTTTTT.

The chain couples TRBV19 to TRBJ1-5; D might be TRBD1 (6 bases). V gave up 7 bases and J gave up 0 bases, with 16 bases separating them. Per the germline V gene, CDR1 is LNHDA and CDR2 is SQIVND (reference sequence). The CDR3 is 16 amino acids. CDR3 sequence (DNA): TGTGCCAGTAAAAGTCAGGGGACACCTAGCAATCAGCCCCAGCATTTT. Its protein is CASKSQGTPSNQPQHF.

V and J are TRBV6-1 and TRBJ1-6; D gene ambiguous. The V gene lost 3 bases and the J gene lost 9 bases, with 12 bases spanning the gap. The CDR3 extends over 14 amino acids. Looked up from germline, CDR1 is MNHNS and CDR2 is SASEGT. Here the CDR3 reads CASSDGRGFSPLHF. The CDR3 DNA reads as TGTGCCAGCAGTGATGGGCGGGGATTTTCACCCCTCCACTTT.

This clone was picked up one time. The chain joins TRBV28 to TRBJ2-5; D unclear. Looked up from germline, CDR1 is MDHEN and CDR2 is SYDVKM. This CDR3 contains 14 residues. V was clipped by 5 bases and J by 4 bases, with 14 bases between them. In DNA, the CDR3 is TGTGCCAGCAGTCCCAGACAAGGTCGAGAGACCCAGTACTTC. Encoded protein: CASSPRQGRETQYF.

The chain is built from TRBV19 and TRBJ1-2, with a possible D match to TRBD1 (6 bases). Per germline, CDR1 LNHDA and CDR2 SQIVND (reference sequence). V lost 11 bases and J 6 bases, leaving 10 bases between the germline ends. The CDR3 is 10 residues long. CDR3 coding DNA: TGTGCCTCAGGGGCCAATGGCTACACCTTC. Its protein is CASGANGYTF.

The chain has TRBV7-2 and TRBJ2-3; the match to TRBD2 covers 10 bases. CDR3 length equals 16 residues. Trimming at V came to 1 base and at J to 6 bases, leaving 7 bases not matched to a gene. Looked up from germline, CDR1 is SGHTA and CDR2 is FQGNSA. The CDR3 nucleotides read TGTGCCAGCAGCTTAGGGAGCGGGGGGGCCGGCGATACGCAGTATTTT. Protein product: CASSLGSGGAGDTQYF.

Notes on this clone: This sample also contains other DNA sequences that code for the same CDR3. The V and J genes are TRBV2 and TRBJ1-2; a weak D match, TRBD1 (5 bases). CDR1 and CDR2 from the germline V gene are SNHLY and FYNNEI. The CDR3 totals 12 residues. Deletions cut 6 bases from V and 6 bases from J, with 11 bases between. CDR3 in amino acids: CASSPGGDGYTF. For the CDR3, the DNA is TGTGCCAGCAGCCCGGGGGGGGATGGCTACACCTTC. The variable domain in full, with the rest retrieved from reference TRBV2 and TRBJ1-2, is EPEVTQTPSHQVTQMGQEVILRCVPISNHLYFYWYRQILGQKVEFLVSFYNNEISEKSEIFDDQFSVERPDGSNFTLKIRSTKLEDSAMYFCASSPGGDGYTFGSGTRLTVV.

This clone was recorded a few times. This CDR3 is CASSPDSYEQYF. Here the CDR3 DNA reads TGTGCCAGCAGTCCCGACAGCTACGAGCAGTACTTC. The chain carries TRBV12-3 or TRBV12-4 and TRBJ2-7, with D perhaps matching TRBD1 (5 bases). This CDR3 spans 12 amino acids. Trimming took off 5 bases at V and 3 bases at J, with 8 bases between the two ends.

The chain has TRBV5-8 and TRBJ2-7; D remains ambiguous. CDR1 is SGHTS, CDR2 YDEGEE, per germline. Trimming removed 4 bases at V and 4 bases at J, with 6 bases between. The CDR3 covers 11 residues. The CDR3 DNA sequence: TGTGCCAGCAGCCCCCTTTACGAGCAGTACTTC. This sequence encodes CASSPLYEQYF.